The entry below describes one T cell receptor beta chain. Its specificity is not known. This sample was taken from a study of CD8 T cells in ankylosing spondylitis. Whole-study results and caveats: Disease-linked clones proved CD8+ and comparatively uncommon in peripheral blood. Eight highly homologous variants formed a TCR beta motif that appeared characteristic of ankylosing spondylitis blood. Disease-linked clones reportedly showed significant enrichment in matched ankylosing spondylitis synovial fluid. Existing reports had already noted some motif variants in reactive arthritis synovial fluid and blood.

Germline loops: CDR1 SGHRS, CDR2 YFSETQ. The CDR3 covers 12 residues. V was shortened by 2 bases and J by 6 bases, with 9 bases between the two germline ends. TCRdb reprocessed the 5' RACE reads via MiXCR and lists one record per CDR3 protein. The sample holds approximately 220,000 distinct CDR3 sequences, around a quarter seen once. Specimen: blood, either unsorted or a sorted T cell fraction (not recorded which). This sequence joins TRBV5-1 and TRBJ2-7; no clear D gene. The receptor comes from a male donor with ankylosing spondylitis or in good health (not recorded which). The CDR3 reads CASSLNAGEQYF. CDR3 in DNA: TGCGCCAGCAGCTTAAACGCAGGCGAGCAGTACTTC. The entire variable domain, with the rest obtained from reference TRBV5-1 and TRBJ2-7, is as follows: KAGVTQTPRYLIKTRGQQVTLSCSPISGHRSVSWYQQTPGQGLQFLFEYFSETQRNKGNFPGRFSGRQFSNSRSEMNVSTLELGDSALYLCASSLNAGEQYFGPGTRLTVT.